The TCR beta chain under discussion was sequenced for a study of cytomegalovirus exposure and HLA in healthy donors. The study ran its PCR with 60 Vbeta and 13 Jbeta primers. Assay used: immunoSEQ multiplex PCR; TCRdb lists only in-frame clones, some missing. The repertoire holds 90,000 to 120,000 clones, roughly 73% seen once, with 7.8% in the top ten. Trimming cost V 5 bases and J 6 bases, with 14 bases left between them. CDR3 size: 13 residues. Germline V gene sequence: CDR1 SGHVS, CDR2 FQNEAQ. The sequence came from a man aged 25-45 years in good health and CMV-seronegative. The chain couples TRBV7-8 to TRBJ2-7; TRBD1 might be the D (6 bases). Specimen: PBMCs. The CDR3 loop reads CASSPSRGGEQYF. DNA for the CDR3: TGTGCCAGCAGCCCGTCCAGGGGTGGCGAGCAGTACTTC.